The 32 T cell receptor beta chains listed next were all sequenced from one sample in a study of Ad26.COV2.S vaccination and SARS-CoV-2 variants. The table came from immunoSEQ multiplex PCR; TCRdb's copy has only in-frame clones and leaves some out. The sample holds about 350,000 clones, 92% seen once. The sequences come from peripheral blood, collected after recovery from COVID-19. These receptors were taken from a human donor who had recovered from COVID-19.

The chain uses TRBV6-1 and TRBJ2-3; D call uncertain. The CDR3 contains 13 residues. V lost 1 base, J lost 4 bases, and 6 bases lay in between. Germline CDR1 is MNHNS and CDR2 is SASEGT. CDR3 coding DNA: TGTGCCAGCAGTGAAGACCGTCCAGATACGCAGTATTTT. It is translated as CASSEDRPDTQYF.

J is TRBJ1-2 and V is TRBV27, with D uncertain. The V end lost 7 bases, the J end lost 7 bases, and 19 bases lay between the germline ends. Germline-derived CDR1 and CDR2 are MNHEY and SMNVEV (reference sequence). The CDR3 sequence is 14 residues long. The CDR3 is CASTPPWGMVGYTF. CDR3 in DNA: TGTGCCAGCACCCCTCCCTGGGGAATGGTTGGCTACACCTTC.

This clone was seen a single time. Other DNA sequences in the same sample also yield this CDR3. The rearrangement joins TRBV16 to TRBJ1-5; 8 nucleotides line up with TRBD1. The J segment lost 12 bases and the V segment lost 6 bases, leaving 16 bases of the junction unmatched. The CDR3 covers 15 residues. Germline V gene data show CDR1 as KGHSY and CDR2 as FQNENV. Written as DNA, the CDR3 is TGTGCCAGCAGTCAAGAGGACAGGGTGTGGGGTAGCCAGCATTTT. Its protein product is CASSQEDRVWGSQHF.

The chain uses TRBV4-1 and TRBJ2-1; 10 positions match TRBD2. Germline V gives CDR1 MGHRA, CDR2 YSYEKL. The junction had 14 bases not matched to a gene; V was cut back by 2 bases and J by 10 bases. The CDR3 contains 17 residues. CDR3 region: CASSQISGGPTGREQFF. The DNA for the CDR3 is TGCGCCAGCAGCCAAATTAGCGGGGGGCCCACGGGGAGAGAGCAGTTCTTC.

The V call is TRBV6-2 or TRBV6-3, the J call TRBJ1-1; D is unresolved. CDR1 is MNHEY and CDR2 is SVGEGT in the germline V gene. Trimming removed 1 base at V and 5 bases at J, with 8 bases between. This CDR3 comprises 13 residues. The CDR3 region is CASSYFSATEAFF. The CDR3 DNA reads as TGTGCCAGCAGTTACTTCTCGGCAACTGAAGCTTTCTTT.

This sequence joins TRBV5-4 and TRBJ2-1, with D hard to call. The CDR3 has 13 residues. The germline V gene has CDR1 SGHNT and CDR2 YYREEE (reference sequence). Trimming removed 10 bases at V and 2 bases at J, with 13 bases between. The CDR3 spells CAYKPVTYNEQFF. In nucleotides, the CDR3 is TGTGCCTACAAACCGGTTACCTACAATGAGCAGTTCTTC. The full variable domain, with the rest looked up from reference TRBV5-4 and TRBJ2-1, is ETGVTQSPTHLIKTRGQQVTLRCSSQSGHNTVSWYQQALGQGPQFIFQYYREEENGRGNFPPRFSGLQFPNYSSELNVNALELDDSALYLCAYKPVTYNEQFFGPGTRLTVL.

V gene TRBV11-3 combines with J gene TRBJ1-1; perhaps TRBD1 as D (5 bases). Germline V gene sequence: CDR1 SGHNT, CDR2 YENEEA. V lost 9 bases, J lost 1 base, and 9 bases lay in between. The CDR3 sequence is 12 residues long. As DNA, the CDR3 is TGTGCCAGTCGGACAAAGAACACTGAAGCTTTCTTT. Protein: CASRTKNTEAFF.

The V gene is TRBV5-1, the J gene TRBJ2-3; D unresolved. The CDR3 contains 13 residues. Trimming stripped 10 bases from V and 1 base from J, with 13 bases between. The V gene's germline CDR1 is SGHRS and CDR2 YFSETQ. The DNA of the CDR3 is TGCGCCGGCCGTGAGGTCGGCACAGATACGCAGTATTTT. This codes for CAGREVGTDTQYF.

The CDR3 loop is CASGTENEKLFF. The CDR3 coding sequence is TGTGCTAGTGGCACAGAGAATGAAAAACTGTTTTTT. This rearrangement joins TRBV12-5 to TRBJ1-4; D gene ambiguous. The CDR3 spans 12 residues. The germline V gene encodes CDR1 LGHNT and CDR2 FRNRAP. V lost 6 bases to trimming and J lost 5 bases, with 7 bases between them.

The rearrangement uses TRBV19 and TRBJ2-1, with a tentative D call TRBD2 (5 bases). Germline CDR1 is LNHDA and CDR2 is SQIVND (reference sequence). The CDR3 totals 13 residues. Trimming shortened V by 3 bases and J by 9 bases, and 12 bases separated the two germline ends. As DNA, the CDR3 is TGTGCCAGTAGTATGGAGCGCCGGGGTGAGCAGTTCTTC. Protein sequence: CASSMERRGEQFF. Supplemented by reference TRBV19 and TRBJ2-1, the full variable domain reads DGGITQSPKYLFRKEGQNVTLSCEQNLNHDAMYWYRQDPGQGLRLIYYSQIVNDFQKGDIAEGYSVSREKKESFPLTVTSAQKNPTAFYLCASSMERRGEQFFGPGTRLTVL.

The chain has TRBV6-6 and TRBJ2-5; D gene ambiguous. The CDR3 has 13 amino acids. Trimming took 6 bases from V and 1 from J, leaving 9 bases between them. Germline assignment: CDR1 MNHNY and CDR2 SVGAGI (reference sequence). The CDR3 spells CASRVSGQETQYF. CDR3 bases: TGTGCCAGCAGGGTCTCGGGCCAAGAGACCCAGTACTTC.

The V call is TRBV29-1, the J call TRBJ2-4; D possibly corresponds to TRBD1 (5 bases). The CDR3 covers 12 residues. The V end lost 6 bases, the J end lost 0 bases, and 6 bases lay between the germline ends. Germline V lookup: CDR1 SQVTM, CDR2 ANQGSEA. The CDR3 nucleotides are TGCAGCGTAGGGGCAGCCAAAAACATTCAGTACTTC. Translating gives CSVGAAKNIQYF. Supplemented by reference TRBV29-1 and TRBJ2-4, the full variable domain reads SAVISQKPSRDICQRGTSLTIQCQVDSQVTMMFWYRQQPGQSLTLIATANQGSEATYESGFVIDKFPISRPNLTFSTLTVSNMSPEDSSIYLCSVGAAKNIQYFGAGTRLSVL.

The chain uses TRBV7-2 and TRBJ2-7; the match to TRBD2 covers 9 bases. Germline V gives CDR1 SGHTA, CDR2 FQGNSA. The CDR3 contains 15 residues. Trimming removed 2 bases from V and 4 bases from J; junction bases left unmatched: 6. The CDR3 DNA reads as TGTGCCAGCAGCTTAACCGGGACTAGCAGATACGAGCAGTACTTC. Translated, it gives CASSLTGTSRYEQYF.

The V gene is TRBV3-1 (or the pseudogene TRBV3-2), the J gene TRBJ2-3, with 11 bases matching TRBD2. Germline lookup yields CDR1 LGHDT and CDR2 YNNKEL (reference sequence). This CDR3 has 16 amino acids. J lost 2 bases, V lost 4 bases, and 5 bases had no gene match. CDR3: CASSPLAGGTTDTQYF. DNA of the CDR3: TGTGCCAGCAGCCCGTTAGCGGGGGGGACCACAGATACGCAGTATTTT.

This chain connects TRBV7-3 to TRBJ1-1; tentatively, D is TRBD1 (5 bases). There are 13 residues in the CDR3. V lost 5 bases and J 4 bases, leaving 11 bases between the germline ends. CDR1 and CDR2 from the germline V gene are SGHTA and FQGTGA. The CDR3 region is CASSMGGITEAFF. The CDR3, as DNA: TGTGCCAGCAGCATGGGGGGGATCACTGAAGCTTTCTTT.

The CDR3: CASSPGRGGQETQYF. For the CDR3, the DNA is TGTGCCAGCAGTCCGGGACGGGGGGGGCAAGAGACCCAGTACTTC. V gene TRBV11-3 combines with J gene TRBJ2-5; 8 bases fit TRBD2. CDR3 length: 15 amino acids. J was trimmed by 2 bases and V by 6 bases; bases with no gene match: 8. The germline CDR1 and CDR2 sequences are SGHNT and YENEEA.

The J gene is TRBJ2-2, the V gene TRBV18, with a possible D match to TRBD1 (6 bases). The CDR3 is made up of 14 amino acids. With 8 bases removed from V and 1 base from J, the gap between germline ends came to 11 bases. The V gene's germline CDR1 is KGHSH and CDR2 LQKENI. Written as DNA, the CDR3 is TGTGCCAGCGCTCCGGGACAGAACACCGGGGAGCTGTTTTTT. This gives the protein CASAPGQNTGELFF.

This chain connects TRBV19 to TRBJ1-3; D is uncertain. This CDR3 region has 12 residues. V shed 10 bases and J shed 3 bases, with 10 bases lying between them. Germline V gene lookup returns CDR1 LNHDA and CDR2 SQIVND (reference sequence). The CDR3 reads CATRTFGNTIYF. The CDR3 DNA is TGTGCCACCCGAACCTTTGGAAACACCATATATTTT.

The CDR3 protein is CASSEGGTNEKLFF. In DNA form, the CDR3 reads TGTGCCAGCAGTGAAGGGGGTACTAATGAAAAACTGTTTTTT. The rearrangement links TRBV2 to TRBJ1-4; no clear D. V was shortened by 1 base and J by 2 bases, with 5 bases between the two germline ends. Germline CDR1 SNHLY, CDR2 FYNNEI. This CDR3 is 14 amino acids long.

The chain links TRBV23-1 to TRBJ1-3, with unresolved D. TRBV23-1 is placed among ORFs of uncertain function. Deletions cut 4 bases from V and 2 bases from J, with 18 bases between. This CDR3 comprises 17 residues. The CDR3 sequence is CASSPADRQHAGNTIYF. DNA for the CDR3: TGCGCCAGCAGTCCGGCGGATAGACAACATGCTGGAAACACCATATATTTT.

The chain is built from TRBV27 and TRBJ1-1; D uncertain. Germline loops: CDR1 MNHEY, CDR2 SMNVEV (reference sequence). The CDR3 extends over 12 amino acids. The V and J ends lost 1 base and 8 bases respectively, with 8 bases between them. CDR3: CASSLFGGEAFF. As DNA, the CDR3 is TGTGCCAGCAGTTTATTCGGTGGGGAAGCTTTCTTT.

The chain employs TRBV19 and TRBJ2-3; TRBD2 might be the D (6 bases). The CDR3 contains 16 residues. From germline, CDR1 is LNHDA and CDR2 SQIVND (reference sequence). Trimming pared 5 bases from V and 0 bases from J, leaving 15 bases between. The CDR3 nucleotides are TGTGCCAGTAGTCTAGTAGCGGTACCTAGCACAGATACGCAGTATTTT. This encodes CASSLVAVPSTDTQYF.

This clone was recorded a few times. Other DNA sequences in this specimen translate into the identical CDR3. The chain carries TRBV2 and TRBJ1-5; D is unclear. The CDR3 is made up of 12 amino acids. V was cut by 1 base and J by 4 bases, with 2 bases left in between. Germline lookup yields CDR1 SNHLY and CDR2 FYNNEI. CDR3 nucleotide sequence: TGTGCCAGCAGTGAAGGAAATCAGCCCCAGCATTTT. Protein: CASSEGNQPQHF.

The gene calls are TRBV27 and TRBJ2-7, with D possibly being TRBD1 (6 bases). CDR3 length equals 16 residues. Germline V gene sequence: CDR1 MNHEY, CDR2 SMNVEV (reference sequence). V lost 0 bases and J lost 5, with 17 bases in between. The DNA of the CDR3 is TGTGCCAGCAGTTTATCGTGGAACAGGGCACGGAACGAGCAGTACTTC. This translates into CASSLSWNRARNEQYF.

The V call is TRBV19, the J call TRBJ2-5; TRBD1 matches 7 bases. J gave up 1 base and V 4 bases, and 9 bases lay outside the gene matches. Germline V gives CDR1 LNHDA, CDR2 SQIVND (reference sequence). The length of the CDR3 is 16 residues. In nucleotides, the CDR3 is TGTGCCAGTAGTAGAGGGGGCCCTAGCTCCCAAGAGACCCAGTACTTC. Protein sequence: CASSRGGPSSQETQYF.

J is TRBJ2-5 and V is TRBV10-1; no reliable D call. V shed 0 bases and J shed 2 bases, with 13 bases lying between them. The CDR3 runs to 16 residues. Germline assignment: CDR1 WNHNN and CDR2 SYGVQD (reference sequence). The CDR3 DNA follows: TGCGCCAGCAGTGAGTCGAGACAACAGCTACAAGAGACCCAGTACTTC. Its translation is CASSESRQQLQETQYF.

For the CDR3, the DNA is TGTGCCAGCAGCTTGGTCAAGGAAAACACTGAAGCTTTCTTT. Translating it yields CASSLVKENTEAFF. The chain carries TRBV5-4 and TRBJ1-1; no firm D call. Trimming removed 0 bases from V and 2 bases from J, with 8 bases in between. Germline assignment: CDR1 SGHNT and CDR2 YYREEE (reference sequence). CDR3 length: 14 amino acids.

The rearrangement uses TRBV29-1 and TRBJ2-7; D possibly corresponds to TRBD1 (6 bases). This CDR3 spans 12 amino acids. V dropped 6 bases and J dropped 6 bases, with 15 bases sitting between them. Germline-derived CDR1 and CDR2 are SQVTM and ANQGSEA. Here the CDR3 DNA reads TGCAGCGTCGAGGGGACATTCGGCGAGCAGTACTTC. It codes for CSVEGTFGEQYF.

The chain recombines TRBV11-3 with TRBJ2-3; 8 nucleotides line up with TRBD1. Germline trimming cut 5 bases from V and 4 bases from J; bases unmatched to any gene: 8. Germline loops: CDR1 SGHNT, CDR2 YENEEA. The CDR3 runs 15 residues. CDR3 region: CASSPGTGSADTQYF. The CDR3 bases are TGTGCCAGCAGCCCTGGGACAGGCAGCGCAGATACGCAGTATTTT.

V is TRBV11-3 and J is TRBJ2-2, with D uncertain. Trimming removed 0 bases at V and 13 bases at J, with 12 bases between. CDR3 size: 13 residues. Germline V lookup: CDR1 SGHNT, CDR2 YENEEA. The CDR3 is CASSLDMASGLFF. In DNA form, the CDR3 reads TGTGCCAGCAGCTTAGATATGGCCTCGGGGCTGTTTTTT.

The chain is built from TRBV6-2 or TRBV6-3 and TRBJ1-5; D unresolved. The V end was cut by 5 bases, the J end by 3 bases, with 17 bases between. The CDR3 has 16 amino acids. CDR1 MNHEY and CDR2 SVGEGT come from the germline V gene. The CDR3 coding sequence is TGTGCCAGCAGTCAAATCCCTGGGCCTTACAATCAGCCCCAGCATTTT. Its protein is CASSQIPGPYNQPQHF.

The V and J genes are TRBV15 and TRBJ2-2; 7 bases agree with TRBD2. Germline V gene sequence: CDR1 LNHNV, CDR2 YYDKDF (reference sequence). This CDR3 has 17 residues. The ends lost 0 bases at V and 6 bases at J; junction bases unmatched: 10. As DNA, the CDR3 is TGTGCCACCAGCAGAGATCTCGCTAGCGGAGTCGCCGGGGAGCTGTTTTTT. It codes for CATSRDLASGVAGELFF.